This paragraph reports one TCR beta chain. The germline V gene has CDR1 MNHNY and CDR2 SVGAGI (reference sequence). With 7 bases removed from V and 5 bases from J, the gap between germline ends came to 23 bases. CDR3 length: 16 amino acids. Source study methods: Amplification of reference gene primers provided the estimated nucleated cell counts. This table comes from immunoSEQ multiplex PCR, and its TCRdb copy is limited to in-frame clones, with some not included. From that table come the V and J calls and clone size; the DNA was used to work out D and trimming. The table has 65,000 to 70,000 clones, under 95% seen once. The data are from a study of blood T cell repertoires in COVID-19. Study-wide background: COVID-19 samples from acute and convalescent phases originated in the United States, Italy and Spain. PBMCs, B-cell-depleted T cells, or T cells provided the cDNA or gDNA that made up the material.

This chain uses TRBV6-6 with TRBJ1-1; the D gene is possibly TRBD1 (6 bases). This sequence originates from a man between 70 and 80 years old with active COVID-19. Specimen: peripheral blood. The CDR3 region is CASTLLPRGAGTEAFF. The CDR3 DNA reads TGTGCCAGCACCCTCCTCCCGCGGGGGGCAGGGACTGAAGCTTTCTTT.